Below are 18 T cell receptor beta chains sequenced from a single sample in a study of T cell changes during pregnancy in multiple sclerosis. Some clones are missing from TCRdb's copy, which holds only in-frame ones; the method was immunoSEQ multiplex PCR. The table includes approximately 60,000 clones, 92% detected once. Sequencing was performed on CD4+ T cells from peripheral blood mononuclear cells, taken in the second trimester of pregnancy. All receptors come from a female donor with multiple sclerosis, enrolled in a pregnancy study.

The chain recombines TRBV6-1 with TRBJ2-1, with 14 bases matching TRBD2. The CDR3 totals 15 residues. The germline V gene has CDR1 MNHNS and CDR2 SASEGT. Germline trimming cut 7 bases from V and 9 bases from J; bases unmatched to any gene: 8. The CDR3 nucleotides are TGTGCCAGCACGACTAGCGGGAGGGAAGGGGTTGAGCAGTTCTTC. Residues: CASTTSGREGVEQFF.

This CDR3 reads CASSLAAGAGNTIYF. CDR3 nucleotides: TGTGCCAGCAGCTTGGCAGCGGGGGCTGGAAACACCATATATTTT. The chain has TRBV5-6 and TRBJ1-3; TRBD1 might be the D (5 bases). The CDR3 extends over 15 amino acids. From germline, CDR1 is SGHDT and CDR2 YYEEEE. Deletions cut 0 bases from V and 2 bases from J, with 9 bases between.

The gene calls are TRBV5-6 and TRBJ2-7, with 8 bases matching TRBD2. The CDR3 covers 14 residues. CDR1 is SGHDT, CDR2 YYEEEE, per germline. The junction had 12 bases not matched to a gene; V was cut back by 9 bases and J by 4 bases. CDR3 amino acids: CATRKAGARYEQYF. CDR3 in DNA: TGTGCCACCAGGAAAGCGGGAGCTCGGTACGAGCAGTACTTC.

The chain is built from TRBV9 and TRBJ2-1, with a weak D call TRBD2 (7 bases). V lost 2 bases and J 3 bases, leaving 12 bases between the germline ends. Germline-derived CDR1 and CDR2 are SGDLS and YYNGEE. The CDR3 has 15 amino acids. The CDR3 nucleotides read TGTGCCAGCAGCGTTGGGAGGGGGGACTACAATGAGCAGTTCTTC. It yields the protein CASSVGRGDYNEQFF.

This clone was detected a few times. The chain employs TRBV11-3 and TRBJ1-1; D gene ambiguous. Trimming removed 0 bases at V and 3 bases at J, with 5 bases between. Germline loops: CDR1 SGHNT, CDR2 YENEEA. The CDR3 totals 13 residues. The CDR3 DNA sequence: TGTGCCAGCAGCTTAGATCGGGACACTGAAGCTTTCTTT. This sequence encodes CASSLDRDTEAFF.

This chain links TRBV30 with TRBJ2-3; possible D gene TRBD1, 5 bases. The CDR3 has 12 amino acids. CDR1 and CDR2 from the germline V gene are GTSNPN and SVGIG (reference sequence). V lost 4 bases and J 2 bases, leaving 7 bases between the germline ends. The CDR3 DNA is TGTGCCTGGACAGGGAACACAGATACGCAGTATTTT. Translation gives CAWTGNTDTQYF.

The V and J genes are TRBV2 and TRBJ1-3; TRBD1 is a possible D gene (6 bases). Germline lookup yields CDR1 SNHLY and CDR2 FYNNEI. The CDR3 consists of 16 residues. Trimming pared 7 bases from V and 2 bases from J, leaving 18 bases between. CDR3 nucleotides: TGTGCCAGCACCGACGGAGGCTGGGGGCCTGGAAACACCATATATTTT. The encoded protein is CASTDGGWGPGNTIYF.

The J gene is TRBJ2-3, the V gene TRBV2; TRBD1 matches 11 bases. The germline CDR1 and CDR2 sequences are SNHLY and FYNNEI. CDR3 size: 15 residues. Trimming at V came to 4 bases and at J to 2 bases, leaving 2 bases not matched to a gene. In nucleotides, the CDR3 is TGTGCCAGCAGTGGGACAGGGGGCCCCACAGATACGCAGTATTTT. This encodes CASSGTGGPTDTQYF.

The CDR3 region is CASTTTGATNEKLFF. In nucleotides, the CDR3 is TGTGCCAGCACTACGACCGGAGCAACTAATGAAAAACTGTTTTTT. This chain joins TRBV5-6 and TRBJ1-4; D is unresolved. The CDR3 sequence is 15 residues long. Trimming removed 6 bases at V and 0 bases at J, with 12 bases between. Germline V gives CDR1 SGHDT, CDR2 YYEEEE.

V is TRBV6-5 and J is TRBJ2-5, with a tentative D call TRBD2 (7 bases). With 6 bases removed from V and 5 bases from J, the gap between germline ends came to 19 bases. This CDR3 has 15 residues. Per germline, CDR1 MNHEY and CDR2 SVGAGI. The CDR3 is CASRITRGRGETQYF. As DNA, the CDR3 is TGTGCCAGCAGAATCACCCGGGGGCGGGGGGAGACCCAGTACTTC.

The chain recombines TRBV6-1 with TRBJ2-5; weak D call: TRBD2 (7 bases). Trimming stripped 4 bases from V and 5 bases from J, with 17 bases between. CDR3 size: 15 residues. Germline CDR1 MNHNS, CDR2 SASEGT. The chain's CDR3 is CASSALRGGRETQYF. DNA for the CDR3: TGTGCCAGCAGTGCTTTAAGGGGGGGGCGCGAGACCCAGTACTTC.

The genes are TRBV6-5 and TRBJ1-2; no reliable D call. The CDR3 totals 14 residues. Germline lookup yields CDR1 MNHEY and CDR2 SVGAGI. V lost 0 bases and J 9 bases, leaving 14 bases between the germline ends. CDR3 residues: CASSYSTPSTSYTF. In DNA form, the CDR3 reads TGTGCCAGCAGTTACTCGACCCCCTCGACTAGCTACACCTTC.

The chain is built from TRBV7-2 and TRBJ2-7, with 7 nucleotides matching TRBD2. Germline V lookup: CDR1 SGHTA, CDR2 FQGNSA. This CDR3 is built from 14 residues. V dropped 2 bases and J dropped 2; count of bases not matched to a gene: 3. The CDR3 nucleotides read TGTGCCAGCAGCTTATCGGGAGGTCCCTACGAGCAGTACTTC. It translates to CASSLSGGPYEQYF. Full variable domain (missing parts from reference TRBV7-2 and TRBJ2-7): GAGVSQSPSNKVTEKGKDVELRCDPISGHTALYWYRQSLGQGLEFLIYFQGNSAPDKSGLPSDRFSAERTGGSVSTLTIQRTQQEDSAVYLCASSLSGGPYEQYFGPGTRLTVT.

This chain joins TRBV10-3 and TRBJ2-3; D is unresolved. Germline loops: CDR1 ENHRY, CDR2 SYGVKD. The CDR3 extends over 14 amino acids. The germline V and J ends were trimmed by 0 bases and 2 bases, with 6 bases remaining between them. The CDR3: CAISESPYTDTQYF. In nucleotides, the CDR3 is TGTGCCATCAGTGAGTCTCCCTACACAGATACGCAGTATTTT.

The chain carries TRBV5-1 and TRBJ2-7; 9 bases align to TRBD2. CDR3 length: 15 amino acids. V lost 0 bases and J lost 4; bases outside the gene matches: 5. Germline-derived CDR1 and CDR2 are SGHRS and YFSETQ. This CDR3 reads CASSLEVSGGYEQYF. The CDR3 coding sequence is TGCGCCAGCAGCTTGGAGGTTAGCGGGGGATACGAGCAGTACTTC.

This clone showed up just once. V is TRBV4-2 and J is TRBJ2-3; no reliable D call. The CDR3 extends over 16 amino acids. Germline CDR1 LGHNA, CDR2 YNFKEQ. The V and J ends lost 0 bases and 2 bases respectively, with 12 bases between them. The CDR3 loop reads CASSQDFGGHTDTQYF. Written as DNA, the CDR3 is TGTGCCAGCAGCCAAGATTTCGGTGGGCACACAGATACGCAGTATTTT.

This sequence joins TRBV18 and TRBJ2-6; 8 nucleotides match TRBD1. The CDR3 has 14 amino acids. Looked up from germline, CDR1 is KGHSH and CDR2 is LQKENI. V lost 3 bases and J lost 11; bases outside the gene matches: 6. The CDR3 loop is CASSPPGQVHVLTF. In nucleotides, the CDR3 is TGTGCCAGCTCACCGCCGGGACAGGTGCACGTCCTGACTTTC.

V is TRBV11-2 and J is TRBJ2-2, with a weak D call TRBD2 (7 bases). Trimming pared 5 bases from V and 10 bases from J, leaving 11 bases between. CDR1 SGHAT and CDR2 FQNNGV come from the germline V gene. The CDR3 consists of 12 residues. The chain's CDR3 is CASSGGGPELFF. The CDR3 nucleotides are TGTGCCAGCAGCGGGGGGGGCCCGGAGCTGTTTTTT.